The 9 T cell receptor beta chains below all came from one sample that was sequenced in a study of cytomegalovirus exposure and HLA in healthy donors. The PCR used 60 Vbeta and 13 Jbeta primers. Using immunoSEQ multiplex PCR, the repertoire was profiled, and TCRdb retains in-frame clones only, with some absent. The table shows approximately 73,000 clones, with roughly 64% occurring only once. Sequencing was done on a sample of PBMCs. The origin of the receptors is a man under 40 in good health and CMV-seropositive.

The CDR3 bases are TGTGCCACCAGCAGCGGTGCTAGCACAGATACGCAGTATTTT. It codes for CATSSGASTDTQYF. The chain uses TRBV15 and TRBJ2-3; no firm D call. This CDR3 is 14 amino acids long. Deletions cut 3 bases from V and 0 bases from J, with 7 bases between. Germline-derived CDR1 and CDR2 are LNHNV and YYDKDF (reference sequence).

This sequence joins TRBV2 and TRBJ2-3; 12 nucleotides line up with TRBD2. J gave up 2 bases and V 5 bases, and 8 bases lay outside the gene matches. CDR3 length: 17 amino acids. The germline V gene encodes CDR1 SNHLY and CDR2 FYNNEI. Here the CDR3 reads CASSPRLAGDFTDTQYF. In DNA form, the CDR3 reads TGTGCCAGCAGTCCGAGACTAGCGGGGGACTTCACAGATACGCAGTATTTT.

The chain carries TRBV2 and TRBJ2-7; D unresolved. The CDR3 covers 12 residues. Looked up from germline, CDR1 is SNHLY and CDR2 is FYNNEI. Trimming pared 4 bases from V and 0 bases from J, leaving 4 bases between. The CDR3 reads CASSASSYEQYF. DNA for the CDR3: TGTGCCAGCAGTGCGAGCTCCTACGAGCAGTACTTC.

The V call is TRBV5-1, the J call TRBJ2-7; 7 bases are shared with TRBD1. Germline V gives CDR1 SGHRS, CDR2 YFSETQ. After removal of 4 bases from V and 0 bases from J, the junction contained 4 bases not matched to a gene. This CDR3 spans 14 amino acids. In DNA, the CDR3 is TGCGCCAGCAGCCGGGACAGTGTCTCCTACGAGCAGTACTTC. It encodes CASSRDSVSYEQYF.

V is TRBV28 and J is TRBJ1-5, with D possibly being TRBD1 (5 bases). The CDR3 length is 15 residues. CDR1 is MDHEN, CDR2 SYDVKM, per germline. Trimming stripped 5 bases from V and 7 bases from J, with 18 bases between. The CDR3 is CASSTSWGGRQPQHF. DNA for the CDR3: TGTGCCAGCAGTACCTCTTGGGGGGGGAGACAGCCCCAGCATTTT.

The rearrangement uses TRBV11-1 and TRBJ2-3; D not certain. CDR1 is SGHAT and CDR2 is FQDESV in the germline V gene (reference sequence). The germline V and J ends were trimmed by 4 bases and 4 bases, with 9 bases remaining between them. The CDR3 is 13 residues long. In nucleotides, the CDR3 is TGTGCCAGCAGCTCAACATTTTCAGATACGCAGTATTTT. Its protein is CASSSTFSDTQYF.

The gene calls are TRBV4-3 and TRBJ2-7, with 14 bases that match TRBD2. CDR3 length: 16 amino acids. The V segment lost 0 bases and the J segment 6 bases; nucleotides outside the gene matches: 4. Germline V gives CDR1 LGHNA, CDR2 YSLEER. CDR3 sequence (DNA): TGCGCCAGCAGCCAAGAAGCGACTAGCGGGGGGGGCGAGCAGTACTTC. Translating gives CASSQEATSGGGEQYF.

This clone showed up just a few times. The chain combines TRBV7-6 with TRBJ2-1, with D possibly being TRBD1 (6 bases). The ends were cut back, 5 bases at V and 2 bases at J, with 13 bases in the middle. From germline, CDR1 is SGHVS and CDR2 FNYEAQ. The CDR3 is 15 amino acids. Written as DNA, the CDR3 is TGTGCCAGCAGCCTTGGGACAAAGCCCTACAATGAGCAGTTCTTC. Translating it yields CASSLGTKPYNEQFF.

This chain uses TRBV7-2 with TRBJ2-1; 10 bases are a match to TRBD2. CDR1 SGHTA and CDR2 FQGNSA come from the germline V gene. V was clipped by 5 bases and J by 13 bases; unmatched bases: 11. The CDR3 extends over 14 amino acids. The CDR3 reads CASSPDPSGGNQFF. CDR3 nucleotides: TGTGCCAGCAGCCCCGACCCTAGCGGGGGAAACCAGTTCTTC.